This T cell receptor beta chain was profiled in a study of OX40 agonist ivuxolimab in advanced cancers. Findings and caveats of the study: Clonal expansion among partial responders at 0.1-3.0 mg/kg ranked near the lowest.

CDR1 and CDR2 (germline): SGHAT, FQNNGV. V trimming: 3 bases; J trimming: 0 bases; junction bases outside the gene matches: 8. This CDR3 contains 17 residues. On this clone itself: Antigen specificity is unknown.

Repertoires were generated with immunoSEQ multiplex PCR, while TCRdb's copy carries only in-frame clones and drops some. The data hold around 60,000 clones, with roughly nine tenths observed a single time. This TCR came from an adult with an advanced solid tumor such as melanoma, head and neck, liver or kidney cancer. The rearrangement joins TRBV11-2 to TRBJ2-1; TRBD1 agrees at 7 bases. The starting material was CD4+ or CD8+ T cells sorted from blood, obtained in a trial of the OX40 agonist ivuxolimab. The CDR3 sequence: CASSFNANRGSYNEQFF. The DNA of the CDR3 is TGTGCCAGCAGCTTTAACGCAAACAGGGGCTCCTACAATGAGCAGTTCTTC.